These T cell receptor beta chains were read from a single sample in a study of CD8 T cells in ankylosing spondylitis. TCRdb called the 5' RACE reads again in MiXCR, with one record for every CDR3 protein. Here the sample spans over 400,000 distinct CDR3 sequences, approximately 26% being singletons. Sequencing used blood, either unsorted or a sorted T cell fraction (not recorded which). The receptors originated from a male donor with ankylosing spondylitis. Each CDR3 is given with its conserved first and last residue. The order of the fields is J gene, clone size, D gene, V gene, CDR3 DNA, CDR3 protein. The D gene is left open where the match is weak. For some rows the clone size is stated as once, few or many, or as a class when expanded; others skip it.

>TRBJ1-2|NA|TRBD1|TRBV20-1
TGCAGTGCTAGGGAAGGGGGCGTTGTCTATGGCTACACCTTC
CSAREGGVVYGYTF
>TRBJ2-1|NA|NA|TRBV5-1
TGCGCCAGCAGCTTGCTTCAGACAGCTCTCAATGAGCAGTTCTTC
CASSLLQTALNEQFF
>TRBJ1-2|few|NA|TRBV12-3/TRBV12-4
TGTGCCACCAAGGCACAGCTCGCTAACTATGGCTACACCTTC
CATKAQLANYGYTF
>TRBJ1-2|few|NA|TRBV19
TGTGCCAGTACCGGGACCCCCAACGGGATCTATGGCTACACCTTC
CASTGTPNGIYGYTF
>TRBJ2-2|many|NA|TRBV12-3/TRBV12-4
TGTGCCAGCAGTCGGGACCCCAGGTCCGGGGAGCTGTTTTTT
CASSRDPRSGELFF
>TRBJ2-3|NA|NA|TRBV29-1
TGCAGCGTTGCCCTCGGGGAAGATACGCAGTATTTT
CSVALGEDTQYF
>TRBJ1-4|few|NA|TRBV4-2
TGTGCCAGCAGCCAAGAAAGGGTCAGTGAAAAACTGTTTTTT
CASSQERVSEKLFF
>TRBJ2-1|NA|NA|TRBV5-1
TGCGCCAGCACCGCCCTCGATGAGCAGTTCTTC
CASTALDEQFF
>TRBJ2-1|few|NA|TRBV11-1
TGTGCCAGCAGCTTAGGAGGGCGTTCGAGACCCTCCTACAATGAGCAGTTCTTC
CASSLGGRSRPSYNEQFF
>TRBJ2-5|few|NA|TRBV5-1
TGCGCCAGCAGCCTCAGGGTCCCTGAGACCCAGTACTTC
CASSLRVPETQYF
>TRBJ2-1|few|TRBD2|TRBV4-1
TGCGCCAGCAGCCACATCGGGAGGAAAGCGAATGAGCAGTTCTTC
CASSHIGRKANEQFF
>TRBJ2-1|few|NA|TRBV10-2
TGCGCCAGCAGTGAGAACGTGGGAGCCGGCCAGTTCTTC
CASSENVGAGQFF
>TRBJ2-1|few|TRBD2|TRBV30
TGTGCCTGGAGTACGCTTAGCGGGTCCTACAATGAGCAGTTCTTC
CAWSTLSGSYNEQFF
>TRBJ1-3|NA|TRBD1|TRBV7-9
TGTGCCAGCAGTAGACAGGGGTCCAGCAGCTCTGGAAACACCATATATTTT
CASSRQGSSSSGNTIYF
>TRBJ2-7|NA|TRBD1|TRBV12-3/TRBV12-4
TGTGCCAGCAGTCGGGGGGGGACAGGGGACTACGAGCAGTACTTC
CASSRGGTGDYEQYF
>TRBJ1-4|few|TRBD1|TRBV5-1
TGCGCCAGCAGTTACGACAGGGCCGGACTGTTTTTT
CASSYDRAGLFF
>TRBJ1-2|few|NA|TRBV5-1
TGCGCCAGCAGCCCGGGTTTTCAGTGGGGCTACACCTTC
CASSPGFQWGYTF
>TRBJ1-1|NA|NA|TRBV4-1
TGCGCCAGCAGCAAGGGTGGGGACAACACTGAAGCTTTCTTT
CASSKGGDNTEAFF
>TRBJ2-6|NA|NA|TRBV5-1
TGCGCCAGCAGCACGCAGAGCTCTGGGGCCAACGTCCTGACTTTC
CASSTQSSGANVLTF
>TRBJ2-3|NA|NA|TRBV6-5
TGTGCCAGCAGTTACTCGACTGGACTGTACGATACGCAGTATTTT
CASSYSTGLYDTQYF
>TRBJ2-7|NA|NA|TRBV5-1
TGCGCCAGCAGTACTAGTCCCGGCGAGCAGTACTTC
CASSTSPGEQYF
>TRBJ2-3|many|NA|TRBV5-1
TGCGCCAGCAGCTCGGTGGAGGGAGGTACGCAGTATTTT
CASSSVEGGTQYF
>TRBJ1-3|many|NA|TRBV9
TGTGCCAGCAGCCCGGGAAACTCTGGAAACACCATATATTTT
CASSPGNSGNTIYF
>TRBJ1-2|NA|NA|TRBV12-3/TRBV12-4
TGTGCCAGCAGCTCTGGGGGGGGGAATGGCTACACCTTC
CASSSGGGNGYTF
>TRBJ1-1|few|NA|TRBV11-1
TGTGCCAGCAGCAATGGGCACAGGGTTCGGGGAAGAGATGAAGCTTTCTTT
CASSNGHRVRGRDEAFF
>TRBJ1-1|few|NA|TRBV7-2
TGTGCCAGCAGCTTAGGCATCGGGAGGTGGACTGAAGCTTTCTTT
CASSLGIGRWTEAFF
>TRBJ2-1|NA|TRBD1|TRBV7-7
TGTGCCAGCAGCTTAGATTCGGGACAGCCGCAGTTCTTC
CASSLDSGQPQFF
>TRBJ1-5|many|NA|TRBV9
TGTGCCAGCAGCCCCATGGACGGAGCTGGGGCCCAGCATTTT
CASSPMDGAGAQHF
>TRBJ2-3|few|TRBD2|TRBV5-6
TGTGCCAGCAGCTTGAGGTCTAGCGGGAGTGCAGATACGCAGTATTTT
CASSLRSSGSADTQYF
>TRBJ2-3|NA|TRBD2|TRBV3-1
TGTGCCAGCAGCCTCTCCTACGGGACTATAGATACGCAGTATTTT
CASSLSYGTIDTQYF
>TRBJ1-1|few|NA|TRBV7-8
TGTGCCAGCCGGACAGCGATGAAGACTGAAGCTTTCTTT
CASRTAMKTEAFF
>TRBJ2-3|NA|NA|TRBV9
TGTGCCAGCAGCGTAGCCTACCTGAGCACAGATACGCAGTATTTT
CASSVAYLSTDTQYF
>TRBJ1-3|NA|NA|TRBV2
TGTGCCAGCAGCCGGGACACCACTGGAAACACCATATATTTT
CASSRDTTGNTIYF
>TRBJ2-1|few|TRBD1|TRBV20-1
TGCAGTGCTAGAATCCCGGGACAGAATTACAATGAGCAGTTCTTC
CSARIPGQNYNEQFF
>TRBJ1-4|few|NA|TRBV5-4
TGTGCCAGCAGCCCGGGGGGGACAAATCGAAGAGAAAAACTGTTTTTT
CASSPGGTNRREKLFF
>TRBJ1-1|NA|NA|TRBV27
TGTGCCAGCAGTTTAATGGGAGGGGACACTGAAGCTTTCTTT
CASSLMGGDTEAFF
>TRBJ2-5|few|NA|TRBV20-1
TGCAGTGCTAGACAGGGGTCGGAGACCCAGTACTTC
CSARQGSETQYF
>TRBJ2-6|NA|TRBD1|TRBV12-3/TRBV12-4
TGTGCCAGCAGTACCCGGACAGGGGGCGTTGGTGGGGCCAACGTCCTGACTTTC
CASSTRTGGVGGANVLTF
>TRBJ1-5|NA|TRBD1|TRBV5-1
TGCGCCAGCAGTCAGGGGGCGGCGGATCAGCCCCAGCATTTT
CASSQGAADQPQHF
>TRBJ2-1|few|NA|TRBV5-5
TGTGCCAGCAGCCATCGACTACCTGACTACAATGAGCAGTTCTTC
CASSHRLPDYNEQFF
>TRBJ1-4|few|NA|TRBV28
TGTGCCAGCAGTTTATTAGGGAGGACTAATGAAAAACTGTTTTTT
CASSLLGRTNEKLFF
>TRBJ2-1|NA|NA|TRBV21-1
TGTGCCAGCAGCAAATTCCCCTTAAACAATGAGCAGTTCTTC
CASSKFPLNNEQFF
>TRBJ2-3|NA|NA|TRBV6-1
TGTGCCGGTGCGGGACTGTTCTCTAGCACAGATACGCAGTATTTT
CAGAGLFSSTDTQYF
>TRBJ2-4|NA|NA|TRBV21-1
TGTGCCAGCAGCAAAGCAGTAGACCGAGCGAACATTCAGTACTTC
CASSKAVDRANIQYF
>TRBJ2-7|NA|NA|TRBV7-2
TGTGCCAGCAGCTTAGATTTTAGTTACTCCTACGAGCAGTACTTC
CASSLDFSYSYEQYF
>TRBJ2-3|NA|TRBD2|TRBV24-1
TGTGCCATCACTAGCGGGAGGGCCGGCACAGATACGCAGTATTTT
CAITSGRAGTDTQYF
>TRBJ2-5|NA|NA|TRBV5-1
TGCGCCAGCAGCGGACCGGCAGGGAGAGAGACCCAGTACTTC
CASSGPAGRETQYF
>TRBJ2-2|NA|TRBD2|TRBV5-1
TGCGCCAGCAGCCCAGAGACTAGCGGAGGCCCCGGGGAGCTGTTTTTT
CASSPETSGGPGELFF
>TRBJ2-3|few|NA|TRBV7-2
TGTGCCAGCAGCCAACAGGATAGCACAGATACGCAGTATTTT
CASSQQDSTDTQYF
>TRBJ1-1|few|NA|TRBV11-2
TGTGCCAGCAGCCCCAAGACTAGGGCTTTCTTT
CASSPKTRAFF
>TRBJ2-5|NA|NA|TRBV7-7
TGTGCCAGCAGCTTAGAGAGTTGGGAGACCCAGTACTTC
CASSLESWETQYF
>TRBJ2-1|NA|TRBD2|TRBV7-2
TGTGCCAGCAGCTTAGCCGGACTAGCGAGCAATGAGCAGTTCTTC
CASSLAGLASNEQFF
>TRBJ2-3|NA|TRBD2|TRBV4-1
TGCGCCAGCAGCCAAGTAGGACTAGCTCACGGTACGCAGTATTTT
CASSQVGLAHGTQYF
>TRBJ2-1|many|TRBD1|TRBV29-1
TGCAGCGTTGTTTATCCGGGGACAGTAAATGAGCAGTTCTTC
CSVVYPGTVNEQFF
>TRBJ2-1|few|NA|TRBV7-9
TGTGCCAGCAGCCCCCAGGGGCTAGAGCAGTTCTTC
CASSPQGLEQFF
>TRBJ2-3|few|TRBD2|TRBV5-1
TGCGCCAGCAGCGTGGGACTAGCGGATAGCACAGATACGCAGTATTTT
CASSVGLADSTDTQYF
>TRBJ1-1|few|TRBD1|TRBV5-8
TGTGCCAGCAGCTTCTACTACGGACAGGGACGGTACACTGAAGCTTTCTTT
CASSFYYGQGRYTEAFF
>TRBJ2-1|few|TRBD2|TRBV29-1
TGCAGCGCTGAAGGGACTAGCGGCTATGAGCAGTTCTTC
CSAEGTSGYEQFF
>TRBJ1-6|NA|TRBD1|TRBV5-1
TGCGCCAGCAGCTTGGGAATACAGGGGGCTGGGTCACCCCTCCACTTT
CASSLGIQGAGSPLHF